This is a list of T cell receptor beta chains from one sample in a study of blood T cell repertoires in COVID-19. TCRdb's copy holds only in-frame clones and misses some; the assay was immunoSEQ multiplex PCR. The data show about 270,000 clones, about nine tenths seen once. The specimen sequenced was peripheral blood. The source of these receptors is a man aged 60 to 75 who had recovered from COVID-19. Each CDR3 is given with its conserved first and last residue. D genes are given only for firm matches. Expanded clones are given a class, and other clones once, few, many or no size at all.

TRBJ1-3 | - | TRBV6-6 | - | CASIDGGASGNTIYF | TGTGCCAGCATCGATGGGGGGGCGTCTGGAAACACCATATATTTT
TRBJ1-5 | - | TRBV7-2 | TRBD1 | CASSGGQYQPQHF | TGTGCCAGCAGCGGGGGACAGTACCAGCCCCAGCATTTT
TRBJ1-1 | - | TRBV5-4 | TRBD1 | CASSRRQGQRNTEAFF | TGTGCCAGCAGCAGGAGACAGGGGCAGAGGAACACTGAAGCTTTCTTT
TRBJ2-2 | - | TRBV12-3/TRBV12-4 | - | CASSQGGTGELFF | TGTGCCAGCTCTCAGGGAGGCACCGGGGAGCTGTTTTTT
TRBJ2-3 | - | TRBV7-3 | TRBD1 | CASSPQGARTDTQYF | TGTGCCAGCAGCCCCCAGGGGGCTCGCACAGATACGCAGTATTTT
TRBJ2-3 | - | TRBV5-5 | TRBD2 | CASSLAGTSGGAASDTQYF | TGTGCCAGCAGCTTGGCAGGGACTAGCGGGGGGGCCGCGTCGGATACGCAGTATTTT
TRBJ2-6 | - | TRBV15 | - | CATSREEGPGANVLTF | TGTGCCACCAGCAGAGAAGAGGGCCCTGGGGCCAACGTCCTGACTTTC
TRBJ2-7 | - | TRBV18 | TRBD1 | CASSLGQGSFYEQYF | TGTGCCAGCTCACTAGGACAGGGGTCTTTCTACGAGCAGTACTTC
TRBJ2-7 | few | TRBV3-1/TRBV3-2 | - | CASSVSRTTRRYEQYF | TGTGCCAGCAGCGTCTCCCGCACTACCCGAAGGTACGAGCAGTACTTC
TRBJ2-7 | - | TRBV7-6 | - | CASSLGTQGPYEQYF | TGTGCCAGCAGCTTAGGTACCCAGGGCCCCTACGAGCAGTACTTC
TRBJ1-1 | - | TRBV6-5 | - | CASKGGVNTEAFF | TGTGCCAGCAAAGGAGGCGTGAACACTGAAGCTTTCTTT
TRBJ1-5 | - | TRBV19 | - | CASSPLGGVVVPQHF | TGTGCCAGTAGTCCCTTGGGGGGGGTAGTGGTGCCCCAGCATTTT
TRBJ2-1 | - | TRBV30 | - | CAWSPDNEQFF | TGTGCCTGGTCCCCAGATAATGAGCAGTTCTTC
TRBJ2-7 | - | TRBV18 | TRBD1 | CASSRDRGQDEQYF | TGTGCCAGCTCCCGGGACAGGGGGCAGGACGAGCAGTACTTC
TRBJ1-3 | - | TRBV12-5 | - | CASGLQALSGNTIYF | TGTGCTAGTGGTTTGCAGGCCCTATCTGGAAACACCATATATTTT
TRBJ2-2 | - | TRBV5-8 | - | CASSLFRRESTGELFF | TGTGCCAGCAGCTTGTTCCGGAGGGAGAGCACCGGGGAGCTGTTTTTT
TRBJ2-1 | - | TRBV7-3 | TRBD2 | CASSRGGSSYNEQFF | TGTGCCAGCAGCCGCGGGGGGAGCTCCTACAATGAGCAGTTCTTC
TRBJ2-7 | - | TRBV7-9 | - | CASSLFGTYEQYF | TGTGCCAGCAGCTTGTTCGGGACCTACGAGCAGTACTTC
TRBJ2-3 | - | TRBV7-3 | - | CASSLIPSDTQYF | TGTGCCAGCAGCTTAATCCCCTCAGATACGCAGTATTTT
TRBJ1-6 | - | TRBV6-5 | TRBD1 | CASRLGQGIRSPLHF | TGTGCCAGCAGACTGGGACAGGGGATTCGCTCACCCCTCCACTTT
TRBJ2-7 | once | TRBV5-6 | - | CASSPGQRHEQYF | TGTGCCAGCAGCCCTGGACAGCGCCACGAGCAGTACTTC
TRBJ1-4 | - | TRBV29-1 | - | CSVEAGVREKLFF | TGCAGCGTTGAAGCAGGGGTACGGGAAAAACTGTTTTTT
TRBJ2-7 | - | TRBV6-5 | - | CASSYRQGPYEQYF | TGTGCCAGCAGTTACCGTCAGGGCCCTTACGAGCAGTACTTC
TRBJ2-5 | - | TRBV6-5 | - | CASSKRSRETQYF | TGTGCCAGCAGTAAACGCTCTCGGGAGACCCAGTACTTC
TRBJ2-2 | - | TRBV9 | TRBD2 | CASSPNGLAANTGELFF | TGTGCCAGCAGCCCCAACGGACTAGCGGCGAACACCGGGGAGCTGTTTTTT
TRBJ2-2 | - | TRBV11-3 | - | CASSMDGGGGRLELFF | TGTGCCAGCAGCATGGATGGAGGGGGGGGCAGATTGGAGCTGTTTTTT
TRBJ1-1 | - | TRBV12-3/TRBV12-4 | - | CASTQEVYTEAFF | TGTGCCAGCACCCAGGAGGTCTACACTGAAGCTTTCTTT
TRBJ2-1 | - | TRBV9 | - | CASSVAGDSYNEQFF | TGTGCCAGCAGCGTAGCAGGGGACTCCTACAATGAGCAGTTCTTC
TRBJ2-5 | - | TRBV7-6 | TRBD2 | CASSLGLAGRQETQYF | TGTGCCAGCAGCTTAGGACTAGCGGGGCGACAAGAGACCCAGTACTTC